Listed here is a single T cell receptor beta chain. Repertoires were generated with immunoSEQ multiplex PCR, while TCRdb's copy carries only in-frame clones and drops some. Here the sample spans about 200,000 clones, approximately 83% being singletons. Before being deemed recovered, Cohort 3 donors had two negative PCRs, clearance, or symptom resolution. The entry originates in a study of blood T cell repertoires in COVID-19. Study-level background: Acute and convalescent COVID-19 samples came from the United States, Italy and Spain.

Germline CDR1 and CDR2: SGHDT and YYEEEE. V gave up 4 bases and J gave up 9 bases, with 14 bases separating them. There are 14 residues in the CDR3. The chain couples TRBV5-6 to TRBJ1-6; maybe TRBD1 (6 bases). Sequenced material: PBMCs or T cells enriched from blood (not recorded which). The receptor was isolated from a man aged 40-49 years who had recovered from COVID-19. CDR3 region: CASSAYRVGSPLHF. As DNA, the CDR3 is TGTGCCAGCAGCGCATACAGGGTGGGTTCACCCCTCCACTTT.